These T cell receptor beta chains were read from a single sample in a study of cytomegalovirus exposure and HLA in healthy donors. Clones were read by immunoSEQ multiplex PCR, and TCRdb kept only the in-frame ones, dropping some. The table shows roughly 120,000 clones, with less than 80% occurring only once. Source material: PBMCs. The receptor set was obtained from a woman aged 45-60 years in good health and CMV-seropositive. The CDR3 runs from the conserved cysteine through the conserved F or W. Each record gives: CDR3 length, clone size, V gene, D gene, J gene, CDR3 DNA, CDR3 protein. The D gene is left open where the match is weak. A clone size is listed for some rows: how often the clone was seen (once, few, many), or a class if it is expanded.

>13|.|TRBV6-1|.|TRBJ2-7
TGTGCCAGCTCCCTTGGGGGCACCTACGAGCAGTACTTC
CASSLGGTYEQYF
>14|.|TRBV27|TRBD2|TRBJ2-7
TGTGCCAGCTCCAGACTAGCGGGAGGACAAGAGCAGTACTTC
CASSRLAGGQEQYF
>13|.|TRBV11-2|.|TRBJ2-7
TGTGCCAGCAGCTTATTTGCAGGGTACGAGCAGTACTTC
CASSLFAGYEQYF
>14|.|TRBV6-1|.|TRBJ1-4
TGTGCCAGCAGTGAAGGTGGACTGTCGGAAAAACTGTTTTTT
CASSEGGLSEKLFF
>14|.|TRBV4-3|TRBD2|TRBJ2-1
TGCGCCAGCAGCGCGGGGGGGCACTCCAATGAGCAGTTCTTC
CASSAGGHSNEQFF
>14|few|TRBV10-3|.|TRBJ2-2
TGTGCCATCGGCCCAGGACTAAACACCGGGGAGCTGTTTTTT
CAIGPGLNTGELFF
>15|few|TRBV5-4|.|TRBJ1-1
TGTGCCAGCAGCTTGCCCGGCGGATTTTACACTGAAGCTTTCTTT
CASSLPGGFYTEAFF
>14|.|TRBV4-2|TRBD1|TRBJ1-2
TGTGCCAGCAGCCATGGACAGGGGATGTATGGCTACACCTTC
CASSHGQGMYGYTF
>16|.|TRBV7-9|.|TRBJ1-1
TGTGCCAGCAGCTTAGGTCCGACAGCCCAGAACACTGAAGCTTTCTTT
CASSLGPTAQNTEAFF
>16|.|TRBV18|.|TRBJ2-5
TGTGCCAGCTCACCGCTACTTGGGGGGGGCTTTGAGACCCAGTACTTC
CASSPLLGGGFETQYF
>17|.|TRBV14|.|TRBJ1-3
TGTGCCAGCAGCCAAGCTCCAGGCCGCAGCTCTGGAAACACCATATATTTT
CASSQAPGRSSGNTIYF
>13|.|TRBV7-2|.|TRBJ1-2
TGTGCCAGCAGCTTAGCACAGGTGGATGGCTACACCTTC
CASSLAQVDGYTF
>15|.|TRBV5-4|.|TRBJ2-7
TGTGCCAGCAGCGCAACTTCCGACAGCTCCTACGAGCAGTACTTC
CASSATSDSSYEQYF
>13|.|TRBV7-2|.|TRBJ1-6
TGTGCCAGCAGCTTAGAACAGTATACACCCCTCCACTTT
CASSLEQYTPLHF
>13|.|TRBV6-5|.|TRBJ1-2
TGTGCCAGCAGTTACTTCGGGGGGAATGGCTACACCTTC
CASSYFGGNGYTF
>15|.|TRBV29-1|TRBD1|TRBJ1-1
TGCAGCGTTGAATTCTTTGGGACAGGGACCACTGAAGCTTTCTTT
CSVEFFGTGTTEAFF
>12|.|TRBV7-2|.|TRBJ1-4
TGTGCCAGCAGCTCGGTTGTAGAAAAACTGTTTTTT
CASSSVVEKLFF
>15|.|TRBV5-6|.|TRBJ1-5
TGTGCCAGCAGCTTGGGACAGTCCTTCAATCAGCCCCAGCATTTT
CASSLGQSFNQPQHF
>16|few|TRBV5-6|TRBD1|TRBJ2-1
TGTGCCAGCAGCTTCTGGGACGGACAGGGAGTGCATGAGCAGTTCTTC
CASSFWDGQGVHEQFF
>12|.|TRBV28|TRBD1|TRBJ1-2
TGTGCCAGCAGTTCGGGACAGGATGGCTACACCTTC
CASSSGQDGYTF
>10|.|TRBV30|.|TRBJ2-3
TGTGCCTGGGCGACAGATACGCAGTATTTT
CAWATDTQYF
>16|.|TRBV6-5|.|TRBJ2-7
TGTGCCAGCAGTTCCACAGGGGCGGCGGGGTACTACGAGCAGTACTTC
CASSSTGAAGYYEQYF
>18|few|TRBV4-2|TRBD2|TRBJ2-5
TGTGCCAGCAGCCAAGACTGGCGGGGGGTTAGTCTAGGAGAGACCCAGTACTTC
CASSQDWRGVSLGETQYF
>14|.|TRBV28|.|TRBJ2-7
TGTGCCAGCAGTTTTGGAGGACAGACCTACGAGCAGTACTTC
CASSFGGQTYEQYF
>14|.|TRBV29-1|TRBD2|TRBJ2-1
TGCAGCGTTGACCCTAGCGGGGCCTTGCGCGAGCAGTTCTTC
CSVDPSGALREQFF
>18|.|TRBV7-8|TRBD1|TRBJ2-2
TGTGCCAGCAGCTTAGCGCGTGACAGGGGGCGTGGCACCGGGGAGCTGTTTTTT
CASSLARDRGRGTGELFF
>13|.|TRBV30|.|TRBJ2-3
TGTGCCTGGAGTGTAACAGACACAGATACGCAGTATTTT
CAWSVTDTDTQYF
>17|once|TRBV7-2|TRBD1|TRBJ2-2
TGTGCCAGCAGCTTAGGACCCGGGACAGCGAACACCGGGGAGCTGTTTTTT
CASSLGPGTANTGELFF
>16|.|TRBV7-2|TRBD2|TRBJ2-5
TGTGCCAGCAGCTACTTAGCGGGGGGATCCCAAGAGACCCAGTACTTC
CASSYLAGGSQETQYF
>15|.|TRBV5-1|TRBD1|TRBJ2-2
TGCGCCAGCGCCTGGGACAGACCTAACACCGGGGAGCTGTTTTTT
CASAWDRPNTGELFF
>14|.|TRBV6-5|.|TRBJ2-2
TGTGCCAGCGGGGGGGGCGTTAACACCGGGGAGCTGTTTTTT
CASGGGVNTGELFF
>14|.|TRBV10-3|TRBD1|TRBJ2-2
TGTGCCATCTTGGGACAGGGGGACACCGGGGAGCTGTTTTTT
CAILGQGDTGELFF
>14|.|TRBV18|TRBD2|TRBJ2-1
TGTGCCAGCTCACCGACTAGCGGGAGTAATGAGCAGTTCTTC
CASSPTSGSNEQFF
>15|.|TRBV28|TRBD1|TRBJ1-2
TGTGCCAGCTTCGGTCGGACAGGGGGGCACTATGGCTACACCTTC
CASFGRTGGHYGYTF
>16|.|TRBV15|.|TRBJ1-5
TGTGCCACCAGCCAAGACGGGGGAATGGCTGATCAGCCCCAGCATTTT
CATSQDGGMADQPQHF
>18|.|TRBV9|TRBD1|TRBJ2-7
TGTGCCAGCAGCGCCGGAGGGGGTCAGGGGGCCCTTGATTACGAGCAGTACTTC
CASSAGGGQGALDYEQYF
>18|.|TRBV15|.|TRBJ2-6
TGTGCCACCAGCAGCCCATTAACTGCGGGGTCTGGGGCCAACGTCCTGACTTTC
CATSSPLTAGSGANVLTF
>13|few|TRBV30|.|TRBJ2-1
TGTGCCTGGAGTTCCCAGACCTACAATGAGCAGTTCTTC
CAWSSQTYNEQFF
>13|.|TRBV6-5|TRBD1|TRBJ2-7
TGTGCCAGCAGCCTAGGACAGGGAGGTGAGCAGTACTTC
CASSLGQGGEQYF
>10|.|TRBV20-1|.|TRBJ2-3
TGCAGTGCCACCGAGGATACGCAGTATTTT
CSATEDTQYF
>18|.|TRBV4-1|TRBD1|TRBJ1-5
TGCGCCAGCAGCCAAGTTAGGCAGGGGGTGTTGAGCAATCAGCCCCAGCATTTT
CASSQVRQGVLSNQPQHF
>15|few|TRBV13|.|TRBJ1-1
TGTGCCAGCAGCTTAGAGGGGGGGATGAACACTGAAGCTTTCTTT
CASSLEGGMNTEAFF
>15|.|TRBV5-1|.|TRBJ1-4
TGCGCCAGCAGCTTGGCCTCGGGAGGGGATGAAAAACTGTTTTTT
CASSLASGGDEKLFF
>12|.|TRBV19|.|TRBJ2-1
TGTGCCAGTAGTATGAGGGTGAATGAGCAGTTCTTC
CASSMRVNEQFF
>17|.|TRBV6-1|.|TRBJ2-7
TGTGCCAGCAGTGAAGTGTTTGGGCAGGGTGCCCTCTGGGAGCAGTACTTC
CASSEVFGQGALWEQYF
>12|once|TRBV19|.|TRBJ1-1
TGTGCCAGCCTAAAAAGGAACACTGAAGCTTTCTTT
CASLKRNTEAFF
>12|.|TRBV9|TRBD2|TRBJ2-1
TGTGCCAGCAGCCCGGGGGCGGGAGGTTGGTTCTTC
CASSPGAGGWFF
>16|.|TRBV7-8|TRBD1|TRBJ2-7
TGTGCCAGCAGCCCCATCCAGACAGGGGCCTCCTACGAGCAGTACTTC
CASSPIQTGASYEQYF
>11|.|TRBV29-1|.|TRBJ2-2
TGCAGCTTTACGGACACCGGGGAGCTGTTTTTT
CSFTDTGELFF
>15|.|TRBV30|TRBD1|TRBJ1-5
TGTGCCTGGAGTGAGGTGGGACAGGGGTATCAGCCCCAGCATTTT
CAWSEVGQGYQPQHF
>14|once|TRBV11-2|.|TRBJ2-7
TGTGCCAGCAGCCAGGACAGCGGCTCCTACGAGCAGTACTTC
CASSQDSGSYEQYF